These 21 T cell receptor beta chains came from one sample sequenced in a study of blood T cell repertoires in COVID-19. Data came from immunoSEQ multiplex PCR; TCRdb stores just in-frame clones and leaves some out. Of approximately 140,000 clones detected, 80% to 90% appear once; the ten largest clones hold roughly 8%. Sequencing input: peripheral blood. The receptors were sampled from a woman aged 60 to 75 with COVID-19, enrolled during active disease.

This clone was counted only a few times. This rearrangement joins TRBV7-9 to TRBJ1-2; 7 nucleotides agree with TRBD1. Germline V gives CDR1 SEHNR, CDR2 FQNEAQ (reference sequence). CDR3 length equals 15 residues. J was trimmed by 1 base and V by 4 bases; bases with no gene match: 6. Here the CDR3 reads CASSSPDRNNYGYTF. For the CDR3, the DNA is TGTGCCAGCAGCTCCCCGGACAGGAATAACTATGGCTACACCTTC. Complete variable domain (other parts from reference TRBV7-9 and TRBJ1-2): DTGVSQNPRHKITKRGQNVTFRCDPISEHNRLYWYRQTLGQGPEFLTYFQNEAQLEKSRLLSDRFSAERPKGSFSTLEIQRTEQGDSAMYLCASSSPDRNNYGYTFGSGTRLTVV.

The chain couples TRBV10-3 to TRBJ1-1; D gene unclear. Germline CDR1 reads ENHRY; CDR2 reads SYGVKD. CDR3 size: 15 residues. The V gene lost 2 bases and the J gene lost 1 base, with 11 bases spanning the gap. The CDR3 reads CAISEKESSNTEAFF. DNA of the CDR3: TGTGCCATCAGTGAGAAGGAGTCGTCGAACACTGAAGCTTTCTTT.

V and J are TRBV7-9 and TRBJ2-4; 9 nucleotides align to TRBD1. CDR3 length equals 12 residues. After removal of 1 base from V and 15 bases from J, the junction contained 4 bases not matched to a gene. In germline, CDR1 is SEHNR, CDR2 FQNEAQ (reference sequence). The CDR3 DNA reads TGTGCCAGCAGCTTAGAAGGGACAGGGTCGTACTTC. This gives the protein CASSLEGTGSYF. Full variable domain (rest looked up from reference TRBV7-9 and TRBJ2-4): DTGVSQNPRHKITKRGQNVTFRCDPISEHNRLYWYRQTLGQGPEFLTYFQNEAQLEKSRLLSDRFSAERPKGSFSTLEIQRTEQGDSAMYLCASSLEGTGSYFGAGTRLSVL.

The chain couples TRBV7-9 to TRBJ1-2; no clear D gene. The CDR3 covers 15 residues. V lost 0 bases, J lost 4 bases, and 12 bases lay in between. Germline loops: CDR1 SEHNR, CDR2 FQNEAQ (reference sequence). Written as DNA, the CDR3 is TGTGCCAGCAGCTTAGCTCGTAGGGAGGGCTATGGCTACACCTTC. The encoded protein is CASSLARREGYGYTF. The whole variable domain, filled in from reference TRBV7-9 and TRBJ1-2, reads DTGVSQNPRHKITKRGQNVTFRCDPISEHNRLYWYRQTLGQGPEFLTYFQNEAQLEKSRLLSDRFSAERPKGSFSTLEIQRTEQGDSAMYLCASSLARREGYGYTFGSGTRLTVV.

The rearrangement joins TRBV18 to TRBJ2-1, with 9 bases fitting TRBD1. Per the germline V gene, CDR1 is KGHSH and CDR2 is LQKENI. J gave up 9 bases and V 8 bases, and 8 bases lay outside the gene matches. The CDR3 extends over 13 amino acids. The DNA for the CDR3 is TGTGCCAGCAACACAGGGGGCATGGGTGAGCAGTTCTTC. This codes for CASNTGGMGEQFF.

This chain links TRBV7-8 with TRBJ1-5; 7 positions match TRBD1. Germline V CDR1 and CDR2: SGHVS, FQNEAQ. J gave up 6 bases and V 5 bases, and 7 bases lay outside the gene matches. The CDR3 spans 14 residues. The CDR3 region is CASSPRTGFQPQHF. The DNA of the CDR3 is TGTGCCAGCAGCCCCCGGACAGGATTTCAGCCCCAGCATTTT.

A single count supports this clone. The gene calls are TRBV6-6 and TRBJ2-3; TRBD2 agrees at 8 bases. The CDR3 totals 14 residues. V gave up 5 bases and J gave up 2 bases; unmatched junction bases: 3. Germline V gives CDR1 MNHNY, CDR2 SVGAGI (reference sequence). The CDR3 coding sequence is TGTGCCAGCAGTCAGACTAGCGCCACAGATACGCAGTATTTT. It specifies CASSQTSATDTQYF.

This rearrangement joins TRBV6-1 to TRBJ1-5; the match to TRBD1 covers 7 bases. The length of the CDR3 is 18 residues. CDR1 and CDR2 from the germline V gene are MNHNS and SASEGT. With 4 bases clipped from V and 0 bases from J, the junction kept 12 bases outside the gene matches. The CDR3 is CASSVRDRQHYSNQPQHF. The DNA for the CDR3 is TGTGCCAGCAGTGTTAGGGACAGACAGCATTATAGCAATCAGCCCCAGCATTTT.

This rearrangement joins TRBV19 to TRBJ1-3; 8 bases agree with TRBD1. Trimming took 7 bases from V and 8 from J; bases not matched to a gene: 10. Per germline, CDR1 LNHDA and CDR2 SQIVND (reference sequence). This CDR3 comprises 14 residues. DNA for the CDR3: TGTGCCAGTAAAGACGGACAGGGTATTGACACCATATATTTT. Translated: CASKDGQGIDTIYF.

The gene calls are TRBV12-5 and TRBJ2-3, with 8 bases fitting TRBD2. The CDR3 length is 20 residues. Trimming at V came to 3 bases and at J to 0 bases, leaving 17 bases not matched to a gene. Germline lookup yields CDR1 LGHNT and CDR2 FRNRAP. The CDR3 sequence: CASGFRVGAGGPPSTDTQYF. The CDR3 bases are TGTGCTAGTGGTTTCAGGGTGGGCGCGGGGGGACCTCCTAGCACAGATACGCAGTATTTT.

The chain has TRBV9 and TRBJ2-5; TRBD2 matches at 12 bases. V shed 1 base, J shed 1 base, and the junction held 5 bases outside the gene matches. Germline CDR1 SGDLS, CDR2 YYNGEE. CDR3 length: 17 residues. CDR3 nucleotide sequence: TGTGCCAGCAGCGTATCCGGGACTAGCGGGCCCCAAGAGACCCAGTACTTC. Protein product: CASSVSGTSGPQETQYF.

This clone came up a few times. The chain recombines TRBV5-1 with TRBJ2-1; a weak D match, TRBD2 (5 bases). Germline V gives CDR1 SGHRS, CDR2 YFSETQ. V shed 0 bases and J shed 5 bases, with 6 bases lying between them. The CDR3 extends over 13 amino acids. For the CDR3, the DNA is TGCGCCAGCAGCTTGGACGGGAACAATGAGCAGTTCTTC. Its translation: CASSLDGNNEQFF.

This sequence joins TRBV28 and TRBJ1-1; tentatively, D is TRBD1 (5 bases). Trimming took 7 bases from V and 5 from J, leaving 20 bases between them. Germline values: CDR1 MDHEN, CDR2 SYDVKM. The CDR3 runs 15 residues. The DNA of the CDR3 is TGTGCCAGCAAGGTTCGACAGTCAAGGGGTACTGAAGCTTTCTTT. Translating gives CASKVRQSRGTEAFF. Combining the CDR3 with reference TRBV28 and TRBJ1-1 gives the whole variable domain DVKVTQSSRYLVKRTGEKVFLECVQDMDHENMFWYRQDPGLGLRLIYFSYDVKMKEKGDIPEGYSVSREKKERFSLILESASTNQTSMYLCASKVRQSRGTEAFFGQGTRLTVV.

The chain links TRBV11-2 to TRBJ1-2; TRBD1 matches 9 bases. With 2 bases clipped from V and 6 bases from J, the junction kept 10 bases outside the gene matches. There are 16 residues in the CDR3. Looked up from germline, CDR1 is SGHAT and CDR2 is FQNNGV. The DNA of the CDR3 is TGTGCCAGCAGCTTAAGTGCGTCCCGGACAGGGGATGGCTACACCTTC. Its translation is CASSLSASRTGDGYTF.

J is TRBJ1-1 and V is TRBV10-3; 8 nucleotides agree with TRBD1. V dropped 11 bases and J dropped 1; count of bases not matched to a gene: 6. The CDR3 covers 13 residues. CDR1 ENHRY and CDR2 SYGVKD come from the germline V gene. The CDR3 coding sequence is TGTGCCGTACAGGGGGAAAAGAACACTGAAGCTTTCTTT. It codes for CAVQGEKNTEAFF.

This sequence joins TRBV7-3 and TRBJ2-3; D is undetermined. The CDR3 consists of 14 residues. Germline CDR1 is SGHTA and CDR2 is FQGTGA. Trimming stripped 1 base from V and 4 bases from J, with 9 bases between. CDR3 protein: CASSLNQVADTQYF. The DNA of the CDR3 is TGTGCCAGCAGCTTAAATCAGGTAGCAGATACGCAGTATTTT.

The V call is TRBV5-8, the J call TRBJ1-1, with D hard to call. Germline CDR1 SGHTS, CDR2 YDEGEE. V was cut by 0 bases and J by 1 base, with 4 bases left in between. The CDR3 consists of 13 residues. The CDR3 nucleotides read TGTGCCAGCAGCTTGGTCAGGAACACTGAAGCTTTCTTT. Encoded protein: CASSLVRNTEAFF. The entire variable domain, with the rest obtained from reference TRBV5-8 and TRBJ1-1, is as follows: EAGVTQSPTHLIKTRGQQATLRCSPISGHTSVYWYQQALGLGLQFLLWYDEGEERNRGNFPPRFSGRQFPNYSSELNVNALELEDSALYLCASSLVRNTEAFFGQGTRLTVV.

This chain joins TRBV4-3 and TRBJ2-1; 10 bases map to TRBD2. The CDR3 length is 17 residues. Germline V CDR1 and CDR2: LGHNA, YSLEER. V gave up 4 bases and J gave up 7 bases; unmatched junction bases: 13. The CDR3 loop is CASSPYSLAGAGNEQFF. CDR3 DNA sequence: TGCGCCAGCAGCCCGTATAGTCTAGCGGGGGCCGGAAATGAGCAGTTCTTC.

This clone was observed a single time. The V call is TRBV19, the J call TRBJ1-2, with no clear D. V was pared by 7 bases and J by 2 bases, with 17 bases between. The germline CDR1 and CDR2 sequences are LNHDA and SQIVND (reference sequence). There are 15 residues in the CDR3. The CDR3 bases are TGTGCCAGTAATGAGCCTGAGACACCCAACTATGGCTACACCTTC. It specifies CASNEPETPNYGYTF. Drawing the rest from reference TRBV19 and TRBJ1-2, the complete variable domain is DGGITQSPKYLFRKEGQNVTLSCEQNLNHDAMYWYRQDPGQGLRLIYYSQIVNDFQKGDIAEGYSVSREKKESFPLTVTSAQKNPTAFYLCASNEPETPNYGYTFGSGTRLTVV.

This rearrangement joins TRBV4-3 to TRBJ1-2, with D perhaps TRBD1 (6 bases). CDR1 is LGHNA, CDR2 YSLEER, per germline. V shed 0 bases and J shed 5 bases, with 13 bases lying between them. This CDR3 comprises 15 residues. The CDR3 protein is CASSQDSKGGYGYTF. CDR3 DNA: TGCGCCAGCAGCCAAGATTCCAAGGGGGGGTATGGCTACACCTTC.

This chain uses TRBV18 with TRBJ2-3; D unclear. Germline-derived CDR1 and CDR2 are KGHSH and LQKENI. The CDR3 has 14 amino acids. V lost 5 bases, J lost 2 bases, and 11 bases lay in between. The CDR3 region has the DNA TGTGCCAGCTCATCCCGACTCCACACAGATACGCAGTATTTT. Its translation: CASSSRLHTDTQYF.